The source of this TCR beta chain is a study of identical twins. Study-wide results and limits: Conclusions leaned on cross-sectional statistical analysis and did not track the same donors over time. Insertions were reduced in abundant cord blood beta clonotypes but not in memory repertoires.

In the case of this clonotype: As yet, its antigen is unknown.

The V gene's germline CDR1 is SGDLS and CDR2 YYNGEE. The CDR3 spans 15 residues. Trimming removed 5 bases from V and 1 base from J; junction bases left unmatched: 5. MiXCR, run by TCRdb on the 5' RACE reads, gives a single entry per CDR3 protein. The profile shows just over 500,000 distinct CDR3 sequences, around 20% of them singletons. These records were also assigned to another study, of T cells expressing NK-cell markers. As reported in that work: Leadership of the CD3+CD56-NKG2C+ fraction also belonged to these clonotypes in several donors.

The origin of this receptor is a young woman in good health. The material sequenced was CD4+ T cells sorted from blood. The J gene is TRBJ2-2, the V gene TRBV9; 7 bases map to TRBD2. The CDR3 is CASRFGEGNTGELFF. The CDR3 region has the DNA TGTGCCAGCAGATTTGGGGAGGGGAACACCGGGGAGCTGTTTTTT.